This entry describes one T cell receptor (beta chain). This specimen comes from a study of T cells in localized non-small cell lung cancer. Profiling relied on immunoSEQ multiplex PCR, and the TCRdb table lists in-frame clones only, not all of them. Of roughly 24,000 clones in the sample, over 70% were seen once. Germline V gene data show CDR1 as ENHRY and CDR2 as SYGVKD. This CDR3 contains 15 residues. With 0 bases removed from V and 4 bases from J, the gap between germline ends came to 10 bases. The source is a man aged 40 to 70 with stage III squamous cell lung carcinoma. The chain combines TRBV10-3 with TRBJ1-3; D gene uncertain. The specimen was peripheral blood, collected before any cancer treatment. The DNA for the CDR3 is TGTGCCATCAGTGAGTCGGCAGCGAGAGGAAACACCATATATTTT. Protein product: CAISESAARGNTIYF.